This T cell receptor (beta chain) stems from a study of CD8 T cells in ankylosing spondylitis. Trimming cost V 6 bases and J 2 bases, with 11 bases left between them. The CDR3 loop spans 12 amino acids. Per germline, CDR1 SQVTM and CDR2 ANQGSEA. This clonotype was detected ten times or more. TCRdb fed the 5' RACE reads into MiXCR, producing one record per CDR3 protein. This table holds some 37,000 distinct CDR3 sequences, 10% to 15% found once. The clonotype comes from a male donor with ankylosing spondylitis. This chain uses TRBV29-1 with TRBJ2-7; D is possibly TRBD2 (6 bases). The sequencing sample was made of synovial fluid, either unsorted or a sorted T cell fraction (not recorded which). The CDR3 here is CSVGLETYEQYF. The CDR3 DNA follows: TGCAGCGTGGGACTGGAAACCTACGAGCAGTACTTC.